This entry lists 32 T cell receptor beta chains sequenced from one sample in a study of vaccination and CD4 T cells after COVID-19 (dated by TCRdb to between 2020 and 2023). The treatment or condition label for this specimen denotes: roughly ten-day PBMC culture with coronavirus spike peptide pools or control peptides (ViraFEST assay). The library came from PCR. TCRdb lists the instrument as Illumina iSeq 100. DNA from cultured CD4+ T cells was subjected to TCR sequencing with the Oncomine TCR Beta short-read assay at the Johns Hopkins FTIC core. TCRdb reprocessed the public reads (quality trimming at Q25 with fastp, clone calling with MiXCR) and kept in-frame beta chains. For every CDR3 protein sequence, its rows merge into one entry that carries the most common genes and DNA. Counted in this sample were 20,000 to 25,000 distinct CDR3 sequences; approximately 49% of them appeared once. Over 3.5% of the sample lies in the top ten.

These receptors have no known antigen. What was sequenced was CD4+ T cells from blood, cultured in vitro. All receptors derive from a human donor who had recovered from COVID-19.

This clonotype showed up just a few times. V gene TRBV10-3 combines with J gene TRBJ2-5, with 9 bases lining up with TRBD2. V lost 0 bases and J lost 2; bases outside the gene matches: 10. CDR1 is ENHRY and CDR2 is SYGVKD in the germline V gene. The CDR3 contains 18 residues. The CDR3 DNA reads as TGTGCCATCAGTGAGTCGAGACTAGCGGAGTACGAGCAAGAGACCCAGTACTTC. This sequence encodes CAISESRLAEYEQETQYF.

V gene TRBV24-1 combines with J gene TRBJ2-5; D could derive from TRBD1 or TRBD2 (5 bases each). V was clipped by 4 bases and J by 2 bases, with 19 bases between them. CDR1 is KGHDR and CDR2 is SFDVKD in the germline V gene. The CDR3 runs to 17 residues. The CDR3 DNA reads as TGTGCCACCAGTGACCCGGGACGGCCCGAAGCGCAAGAGACCCAGTACTTC. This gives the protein CATSDPGRPEAQETQYF.

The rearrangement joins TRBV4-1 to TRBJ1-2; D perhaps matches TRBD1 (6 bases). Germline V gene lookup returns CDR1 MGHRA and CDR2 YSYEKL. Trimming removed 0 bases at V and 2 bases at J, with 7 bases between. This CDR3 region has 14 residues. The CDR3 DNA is TGCGCCAGCAGCCAAGAGAGGGGGAACTATGGCTACACCTTC. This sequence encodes CASSQERGNYGYTF.

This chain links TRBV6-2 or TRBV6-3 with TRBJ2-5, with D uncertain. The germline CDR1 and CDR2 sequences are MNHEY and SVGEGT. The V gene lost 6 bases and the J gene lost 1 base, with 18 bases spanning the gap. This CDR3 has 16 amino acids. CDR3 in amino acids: CASRPVSPLTQETQYF. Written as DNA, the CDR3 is TGTGCCAGCAGGCCTGTTTCTCCGCTAACCCAAGAGACCCAGTACTTC.

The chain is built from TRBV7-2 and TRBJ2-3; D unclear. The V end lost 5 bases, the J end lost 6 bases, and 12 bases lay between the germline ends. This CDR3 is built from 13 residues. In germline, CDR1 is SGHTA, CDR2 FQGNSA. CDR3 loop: CASSAHFADTQYF. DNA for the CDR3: TGTGCCAGCAGCGCCCACTTCGCTGATACGCAGTATTTT.

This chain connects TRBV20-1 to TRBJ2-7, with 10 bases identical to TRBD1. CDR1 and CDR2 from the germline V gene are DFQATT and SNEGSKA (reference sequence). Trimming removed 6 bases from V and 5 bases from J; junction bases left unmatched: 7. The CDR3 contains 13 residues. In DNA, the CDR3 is TGCAGTGCCACTGGACAGGGGGGCCACGAGCAGTACTTC. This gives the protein CSATGQGGHEQYF.

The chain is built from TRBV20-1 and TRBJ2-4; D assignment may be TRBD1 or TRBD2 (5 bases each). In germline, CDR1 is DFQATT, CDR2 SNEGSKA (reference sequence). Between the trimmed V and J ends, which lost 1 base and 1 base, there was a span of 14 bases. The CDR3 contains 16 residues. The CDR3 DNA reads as TGCAGTGCTAGAGTAGGTGGGGGTTTGGCCAAAAACATTCAGTACTTC. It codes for CSARVGGGLAKNIQYF.

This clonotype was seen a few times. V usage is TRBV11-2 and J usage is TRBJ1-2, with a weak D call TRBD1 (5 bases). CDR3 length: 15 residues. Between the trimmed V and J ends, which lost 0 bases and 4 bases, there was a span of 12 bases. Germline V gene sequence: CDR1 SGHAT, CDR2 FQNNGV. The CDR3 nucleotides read TGTGCCAGCAGCTTAGAGGGACGGGCAGGCTATGGCTACACCTTC. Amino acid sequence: CASSLEGRAGYGYTF.

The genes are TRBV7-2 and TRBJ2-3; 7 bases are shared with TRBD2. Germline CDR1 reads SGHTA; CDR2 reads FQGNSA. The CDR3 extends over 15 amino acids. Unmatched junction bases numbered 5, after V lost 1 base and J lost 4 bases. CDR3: CASSLVRGDPDTQYF. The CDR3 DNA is TGTGCCAGCAGCTTAGTACGGGGGGACCCAGATACGCAGTATTTT.

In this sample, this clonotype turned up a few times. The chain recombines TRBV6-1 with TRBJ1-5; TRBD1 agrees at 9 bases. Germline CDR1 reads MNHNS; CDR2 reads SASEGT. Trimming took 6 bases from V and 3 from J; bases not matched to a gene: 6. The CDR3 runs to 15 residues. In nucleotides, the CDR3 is TGTGCCAGCAGGGCCAGGACAGGGGACAATCAGCCCCAGCATTTT. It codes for CASRARTGDNQPQHF.

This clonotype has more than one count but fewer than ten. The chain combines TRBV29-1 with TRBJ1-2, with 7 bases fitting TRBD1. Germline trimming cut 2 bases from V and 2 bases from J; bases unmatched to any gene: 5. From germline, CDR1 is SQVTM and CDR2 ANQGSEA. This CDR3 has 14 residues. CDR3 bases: TGCAGCGTTGAAAGACAGGGCCGGAACTATGGCTACACCTTC. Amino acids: CSVERQGRNYGYTF.

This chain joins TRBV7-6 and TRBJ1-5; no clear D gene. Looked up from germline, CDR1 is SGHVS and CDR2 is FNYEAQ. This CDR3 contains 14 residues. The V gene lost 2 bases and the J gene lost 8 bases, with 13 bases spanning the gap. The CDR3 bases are TGTGCCAGCAGCTTAATGGGAGGTAAAGAGCCCCAGCATTTT. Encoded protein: CASSLMGGKEPQHF.

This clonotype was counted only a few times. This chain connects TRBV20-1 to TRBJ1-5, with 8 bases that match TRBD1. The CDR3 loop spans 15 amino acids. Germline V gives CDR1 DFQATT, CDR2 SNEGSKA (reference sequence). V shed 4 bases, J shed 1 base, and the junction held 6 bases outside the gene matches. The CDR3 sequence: CSAMDRAESNQPQHF. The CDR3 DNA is TGCAGTGCTATGGACAGGGCGGAGAGCAATCAGCCCCAGCATTTT.

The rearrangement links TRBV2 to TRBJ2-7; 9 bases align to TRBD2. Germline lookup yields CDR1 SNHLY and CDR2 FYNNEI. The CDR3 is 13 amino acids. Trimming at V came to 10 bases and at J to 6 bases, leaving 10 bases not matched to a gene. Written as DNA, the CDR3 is TGTGCCATGGGGGGGCTAGCGGGGATCGAGCAGTACTTC. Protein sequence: CAMGGLAGIEQYF.

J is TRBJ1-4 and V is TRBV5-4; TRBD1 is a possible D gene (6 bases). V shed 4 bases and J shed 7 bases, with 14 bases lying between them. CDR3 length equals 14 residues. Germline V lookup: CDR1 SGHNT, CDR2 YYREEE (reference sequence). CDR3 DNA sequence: TGTGCCAGCAGCCACCCAGGGGAGGGTGAAAAACTGTTTTTT. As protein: CASSHPGEGEKLFF.

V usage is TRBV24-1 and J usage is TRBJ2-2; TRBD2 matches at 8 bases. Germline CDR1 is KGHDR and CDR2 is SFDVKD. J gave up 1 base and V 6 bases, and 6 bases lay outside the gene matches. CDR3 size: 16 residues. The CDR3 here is CATSRASGLNTGELFF. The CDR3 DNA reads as TGTGCCACCAGTCGGGCTAGCGGGTTGAACACCGGGGAGCTGTTTTTT.

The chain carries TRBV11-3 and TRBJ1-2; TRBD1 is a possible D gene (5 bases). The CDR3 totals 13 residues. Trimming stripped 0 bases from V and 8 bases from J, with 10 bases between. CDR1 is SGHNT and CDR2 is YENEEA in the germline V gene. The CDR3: CASSLEQGRGYTF. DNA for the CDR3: TGTGCCAGCAGCTTAGAGCAGGGACGAGGCTACACCTTC. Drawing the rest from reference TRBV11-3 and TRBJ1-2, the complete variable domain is EAGVVQSPRYKIIEKKQPVAFWCNPISGHNTLYWYLQNLGQGPELLIRYENEEAVDDSQLPKDRFSAERLKGVDSTLKIQPAELGDSAVYLCASSLEQGRGYTFGSGTRLTVV.

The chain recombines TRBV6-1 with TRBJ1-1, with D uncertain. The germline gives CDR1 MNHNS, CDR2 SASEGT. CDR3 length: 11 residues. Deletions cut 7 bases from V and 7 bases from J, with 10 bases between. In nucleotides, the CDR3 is TGTGCCAGCATTAAGTCCGGTGAAGCTTTCTTT. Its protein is CASIKSGEAFF.

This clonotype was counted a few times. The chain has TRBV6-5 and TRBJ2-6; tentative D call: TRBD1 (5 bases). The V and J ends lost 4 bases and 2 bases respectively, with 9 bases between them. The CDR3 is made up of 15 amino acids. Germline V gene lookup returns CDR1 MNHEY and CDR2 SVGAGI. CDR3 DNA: TGTGCCAGCAGTTCCGCAGGGACTGGGGCCAACGTCCTGACTTTC. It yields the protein CASSSAGTGANVLTF.

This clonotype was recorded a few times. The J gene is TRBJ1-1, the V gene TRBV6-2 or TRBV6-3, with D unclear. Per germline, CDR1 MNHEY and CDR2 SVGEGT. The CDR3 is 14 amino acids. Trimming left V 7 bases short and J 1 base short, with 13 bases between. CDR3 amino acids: CASTPRNQNTEAFF. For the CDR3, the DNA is TGTGCCAGCACCCCAAGGAACCAGAACACTGAAGCTTTCTTT.

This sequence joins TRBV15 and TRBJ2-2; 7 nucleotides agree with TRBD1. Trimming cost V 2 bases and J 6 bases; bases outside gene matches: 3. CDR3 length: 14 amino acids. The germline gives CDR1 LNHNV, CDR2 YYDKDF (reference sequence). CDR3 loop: CATSRQGVPGELFF. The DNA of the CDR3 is TGTGCCACCAGCAGACAGGGGGTTCCCGGGGAGCTGTTTTTT.

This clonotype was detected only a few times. The CDR3, as DNA: TGTGCCAGTAGTCCCAGTAAAGAGGCTGGAAACACCATATATTTT. Its translation: CASSPSKEAGNTIYF. V gene TRBV19 combines with J gene TRBJ1-3; D is ambiguous. V lost 5 bases and J 2 bases, leaving 13 bases between the germline ends. Germline-derived CDR1 and CDR2 are LNHDA and SQIVND (reference sequence). CDR3 length equals 15 residues.

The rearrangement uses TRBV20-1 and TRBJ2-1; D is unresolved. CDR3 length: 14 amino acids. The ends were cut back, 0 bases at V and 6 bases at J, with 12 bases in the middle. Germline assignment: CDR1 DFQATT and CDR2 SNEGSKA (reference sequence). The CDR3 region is CSARDNPWGNEQFF. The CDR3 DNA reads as TGCAGTGCTAGAGATAACCCCTGGGGCAATGAGCAGTTCTTC.

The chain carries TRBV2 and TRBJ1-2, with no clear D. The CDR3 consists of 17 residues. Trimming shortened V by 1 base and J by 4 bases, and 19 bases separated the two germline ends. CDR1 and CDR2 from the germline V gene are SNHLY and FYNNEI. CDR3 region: CASSEVGVPLALYGYTF. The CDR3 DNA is TGTGCCAGCAGTGAAGTCGGCGTTCCCTTAGCTCTCTATGGCTACACCTTC.

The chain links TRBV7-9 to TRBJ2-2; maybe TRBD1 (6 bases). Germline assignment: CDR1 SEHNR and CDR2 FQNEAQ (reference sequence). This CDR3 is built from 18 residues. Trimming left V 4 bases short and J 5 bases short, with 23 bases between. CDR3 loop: CASSWYPPGTLDTGELFF. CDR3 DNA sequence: TGTGCCAGCAGCTGGTACCCACCCGGGACACTTGATACCGGGGAGCTGTTTTTT.

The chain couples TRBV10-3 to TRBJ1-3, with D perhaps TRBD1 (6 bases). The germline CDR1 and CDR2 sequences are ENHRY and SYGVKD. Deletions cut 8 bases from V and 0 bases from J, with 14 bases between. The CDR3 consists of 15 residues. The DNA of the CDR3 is TGTGCCATCTCGGACAGAAGGGACTCTGGAAACACCATATATTTT. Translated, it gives CAISDRRDSGNTIYF.

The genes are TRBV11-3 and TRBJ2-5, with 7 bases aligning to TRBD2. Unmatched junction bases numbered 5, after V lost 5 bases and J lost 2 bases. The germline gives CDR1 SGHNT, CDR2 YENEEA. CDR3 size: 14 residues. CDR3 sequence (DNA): TGTGCCAGCAGCCCTACTAGCGCTCAAGAGACCCAGTACTTC. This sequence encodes CASSPTSAQETQYF.

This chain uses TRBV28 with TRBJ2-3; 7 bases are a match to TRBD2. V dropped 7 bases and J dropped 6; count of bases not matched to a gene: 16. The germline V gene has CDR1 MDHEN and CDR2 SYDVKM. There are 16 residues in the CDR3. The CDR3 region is CASIPSGRTVGDTQYF. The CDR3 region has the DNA TGTGCCAGCATCCCTAGCGGAAGAACTGTGGGGGATACGCAGTATTTT.

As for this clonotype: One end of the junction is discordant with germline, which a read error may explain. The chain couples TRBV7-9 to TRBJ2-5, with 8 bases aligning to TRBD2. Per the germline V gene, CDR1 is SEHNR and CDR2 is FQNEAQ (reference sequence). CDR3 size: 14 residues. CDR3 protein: CASSPGTRRETQYF. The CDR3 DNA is TGCGCCAGCAGCCCGGGGACTAGGCGAGAGACCCAGTACTTC.

The CDR3, as DNA: TGTGCCAGCAGTTTACCCAGGGAGGGGGAATCGCAGTATTTT. Amino acids: CASSLPREGESQYF. The chain employs TRBV28 and TRBJ2-3; D possibly corresponds to TRBD2 (7 bases). The CDR3 is 14 residues long. CDR1 and CDR2 (germline): MDHEN, SYDVKM. The V end was cut by 2 bases, the J end by 10 bases, with 16 bases between.

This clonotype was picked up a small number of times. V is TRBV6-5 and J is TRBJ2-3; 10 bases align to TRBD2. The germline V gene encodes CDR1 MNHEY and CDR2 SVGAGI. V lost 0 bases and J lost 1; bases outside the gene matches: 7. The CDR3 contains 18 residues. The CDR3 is CASSYSRLAGGRTDTQYF. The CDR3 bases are TGTGCCAGCAGTTACTCGAGGTTAGCGGGGGGCCGCACAGATACGCAGTATTTT.

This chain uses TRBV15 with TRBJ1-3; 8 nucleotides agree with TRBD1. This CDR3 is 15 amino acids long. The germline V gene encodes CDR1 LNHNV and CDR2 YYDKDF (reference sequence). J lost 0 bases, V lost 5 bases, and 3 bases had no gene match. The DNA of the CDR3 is TGTGCCACCAGCCAAGACAGGGGCTCTGGAAACACCATATATTTT. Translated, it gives CATSQDRGSGNTIYF.